The entry that follows covers one TCR beta chain sequence. Its matching antigen is unknown. This CDR3 contains 12 residues. Germline values: CDR1 KGHDR, CDR2 SFDVKD. V was trimmed by 6 bases and J by 8 bases, leaving 10 bases between them. The use of a sample-barcoded 5' primer and a J-beta primer mix characterized a second PCR of about 7 to 12 cycles. TCRdb reanalysed the 5' RACE reads using MiXCR and keeps one entry per CDR3 protein. Of some 940,000 distinct CDR3 sequences listed, 25% to 35% are singletons. The record originates from a study of blood T cells in healthy people across ages. Study-wide results and limits: Correlation between TCR beta diversity and naive T cell percentage was strong.

A minimum of 6 million PBMCs was isolated per sample. The data were also submitted as part of a second study, on T cells of mothers and their children.

The sample comprised blood. The receptor was derived from a middle-aged woman in good health. The chain recombines TRBV24-1 with TRBJ2-1; a possible D gene is TRBD2 (6 bases). CDR3 DNA sequence: TGTGCCACCAGTTTTGGAGGGTATGAGCAGTTCTTC. Translated, it gives CATSFGGYEQFF.